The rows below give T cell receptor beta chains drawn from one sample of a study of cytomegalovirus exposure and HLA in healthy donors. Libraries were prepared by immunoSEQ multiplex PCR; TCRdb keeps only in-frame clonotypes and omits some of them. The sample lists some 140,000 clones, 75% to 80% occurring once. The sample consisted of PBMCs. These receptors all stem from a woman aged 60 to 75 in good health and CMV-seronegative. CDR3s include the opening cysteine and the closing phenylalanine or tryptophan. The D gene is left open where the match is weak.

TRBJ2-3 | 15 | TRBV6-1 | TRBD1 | CASNRQGAMTDTQYF
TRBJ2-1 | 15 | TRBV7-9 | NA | CASSLRDKQYNEQFF
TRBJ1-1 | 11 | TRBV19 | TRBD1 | CASKDRAAAFF
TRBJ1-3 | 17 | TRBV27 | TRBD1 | CASSSYRTGRYGNTIYF
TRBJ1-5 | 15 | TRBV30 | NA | CAWSVQSGGGQPQHF
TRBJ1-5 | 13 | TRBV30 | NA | CAWSRQGGQPQHF
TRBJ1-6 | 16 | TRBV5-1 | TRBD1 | CASSLAVTGGLSPLHF
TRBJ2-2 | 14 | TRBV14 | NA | CASSQPYTAGELFF
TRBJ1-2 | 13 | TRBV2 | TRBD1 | CASSDPRGQGYTF
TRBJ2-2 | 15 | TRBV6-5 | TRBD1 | CASSYLQGVDGELFF
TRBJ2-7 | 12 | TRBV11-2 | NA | CASSIQGWEQYF
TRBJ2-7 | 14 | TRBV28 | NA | CASRSGSGTYEQYF
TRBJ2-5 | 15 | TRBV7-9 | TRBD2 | CASSILAGGGKTQYF
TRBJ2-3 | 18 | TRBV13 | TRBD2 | CASSLNGGSGGAGDTQYF
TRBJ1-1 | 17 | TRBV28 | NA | CASSSPGSPRGEPEAFF
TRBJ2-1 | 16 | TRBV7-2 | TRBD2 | CASSPPGGTSYNEQFF
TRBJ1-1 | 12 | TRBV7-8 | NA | CASSLVVREAFF
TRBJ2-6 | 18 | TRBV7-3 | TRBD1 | CASSHQGGRGFGANVLTF
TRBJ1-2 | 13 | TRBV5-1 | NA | CASSLVQTKGYTF
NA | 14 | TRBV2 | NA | CASRDTLNSYEQYF
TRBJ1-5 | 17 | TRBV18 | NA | CASSPYGFGQQNQPQHF
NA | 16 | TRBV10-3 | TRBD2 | CAISNPGTSGSYEQYF
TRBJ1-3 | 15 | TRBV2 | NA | CASSEQGISGNTIYF
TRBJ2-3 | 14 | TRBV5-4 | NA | CASSEPRSPDTQYF
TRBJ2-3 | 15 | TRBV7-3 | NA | CASSASLATTDTQYF
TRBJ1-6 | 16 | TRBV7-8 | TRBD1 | CASSPTGGRGNSPLHF
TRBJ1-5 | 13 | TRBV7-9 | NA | CASSQGVNQPQHF
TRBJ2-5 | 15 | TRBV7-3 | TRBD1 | CASSTGTGGGETQYF
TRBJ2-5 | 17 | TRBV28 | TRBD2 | CASSFFASGRARETQYF
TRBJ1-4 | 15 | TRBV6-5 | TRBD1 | CASSYAGTGDEKLFF
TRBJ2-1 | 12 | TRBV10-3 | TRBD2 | CAISAGGWEQFF
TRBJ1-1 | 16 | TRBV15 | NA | CATSRDKGTSGTEAFF
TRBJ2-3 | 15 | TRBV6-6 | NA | CASRDQGRGTDTQYF
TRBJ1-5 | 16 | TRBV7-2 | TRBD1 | CASSLGGGFRNQPQHF
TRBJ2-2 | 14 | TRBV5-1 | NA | CASSLAEPTGELFF
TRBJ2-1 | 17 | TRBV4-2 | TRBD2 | CASSQPIAGVGYNEQFF
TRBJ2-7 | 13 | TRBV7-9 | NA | CASTPRSNYEQYF
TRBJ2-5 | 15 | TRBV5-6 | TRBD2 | CASSLGQRLAGLINF
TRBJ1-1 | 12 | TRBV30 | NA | CALAEVKGVAFF
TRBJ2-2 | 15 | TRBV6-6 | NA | CASSYGNRAHGELFF
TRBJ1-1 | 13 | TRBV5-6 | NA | CASSLVRGTEAFF
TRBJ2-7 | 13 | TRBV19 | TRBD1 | CASSTGQGREQYF
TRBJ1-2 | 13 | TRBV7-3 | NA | CASSRGHGYGYTF
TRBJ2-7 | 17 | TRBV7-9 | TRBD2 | CASSYGTSGRPSYEQYF
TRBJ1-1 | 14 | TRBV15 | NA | CATRAVTGIREAFF
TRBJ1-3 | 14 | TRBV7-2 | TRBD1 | CASRAGTAGNTIYF
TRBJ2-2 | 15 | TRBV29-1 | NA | CSVELSDRNTGELFF
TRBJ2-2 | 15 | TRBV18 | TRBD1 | CASSPPDRAAGELFF
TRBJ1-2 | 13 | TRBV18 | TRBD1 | CASSPGQNYGYTF
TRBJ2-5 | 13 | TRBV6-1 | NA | CASSVKTGQTQYF
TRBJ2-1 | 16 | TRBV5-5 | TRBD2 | CASSSGLAGDYNEQFF
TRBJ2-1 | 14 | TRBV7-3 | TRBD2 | CASSPSGLAGEQFF
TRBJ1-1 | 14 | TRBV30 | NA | CAWSPRGVNTEAFF
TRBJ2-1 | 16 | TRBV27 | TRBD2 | CASSQRGGPPYNEQFF
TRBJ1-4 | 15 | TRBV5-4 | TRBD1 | CASSFRQGANEKLFF